This entry lists 25 T cell receptor beta chains sequenced from one sample in a study of blood T cell repertoires in COVID-19. The table came from immunoSEQ multiplex PCR; TCRdb's copy has only in-frame clones and leaves some out. Altogether roughly 250,000 clones are present, about 80% being singletons, with the ten largest covering roughly a tenth. The sequenced sample was peripheral blood. All receptors come from a woman of 80 years or more with acute or convalescent COVID-19.

This chain links TRBV2 with TRBJ2-4; D ambiguous. CDR1 and CDR2 from the germline V gene are SNHLY and FYNNEI. Trimming left V 0 bases short and J 2 bases short, with 5 bases between. This CDR3 spans 14 amino acids. The CDR3 DNA follows: TGTGCCAGCAGTGAAGCGGGCTCCAAAAACATTCAGTACTTC. This sequence encodes CASSEAGSKNIQYF.

The chain links TRBV18 to TRBJ2-5; D uncertain. V was trimmed by 1 base and J by 1 base, leaving 10 bases between them. CDR1 and CDR2 from the germline V gene are KGHSH and LQKENI. The CDR3 loop spans 15 amino acids. CDR3 DNA sequence: TGTGCCAGCTCACCACGACGGCTAGTCCAAGAGACCCAGTACTTC. The encoded protein is CASSPRRLVQETQYF.

The chain carries TRBV28 and TRBJ2-7, with TRBD1 identical over 10 bases. Trimming removed 8 bases from V and 2 bases from J; junction bases left unmatched: 3. CDR3 size: 13 residues. Germline lookup yields CDR1 MDHEN and CDR2 SYDVKM. CDR3 in amino acids: CASGTGAPYEQYF. The CDR3 nucleotides read TGTGCCAGCGGGACAGGGGCACCCTACGAGCAGTACTTC.

The chain uses TRBV3-1 (or the pseudogene TRBV3-2) and TRBJ1-3; D is unclear. The CDR3 sequence is 13 residues long. The germline V gene has CDR1 LGHDT and CDR2 YNNKEL (reference sequence). The V and J ends lost 3 bases and 4 bases respectively, with 7 bases between them. The CDR3 here is CASSQGMGNTIYF. CDR3 sequence (DNA): TGTGCCAGCAGCCAGGGCATGGGAAACACCATATATTTT.

The rearrangement links TRBV25-1 to TRBJ1-6; 7 nucleotides align to TRBD1. The CDR3 spans 16 residues. J gave up 0 bases and V 3 bases, and 2 bases lay outside the gene matches. Per the germline V gene, CDR1 is MGHDK and CDR2 is SYGVNS. The CDR3 sequence: CASSDGDSSYNSPLHF. For the CDR3, the DNA is TGTGCCAGCAGTGACGGGGACAGCTCCTATAATTCACCCCTCCACTTT.

This clone was detected a few times. The chain joins TRBV28 to TRBJ1-1; TRBD1 matches 8 bases. The V segment lost 5 bases and the J segment 4 bases; nucleotides outside the gene matches: 9. This CDR3 comprises 15 residues. Germline-derived CDR1 and CDR2 are MDHEN and SYDVKM. The CDR3 DNA is TGTGCCAGCAGTCCTCCTCGGACAGGGTCCACTGAAGCTTTCTTT. It codes for CASSPPRTGSTEAFF.

This clone appeared once. The rearrangement uses TRBV10-3 and TRBJ1-6, with no clear D. The CDR3 totals 14 residues. Trimming shortened V by 2 bases and J by 8 bases, and 10 bases separated the two germline ends. The germline V gene has CDR1 ENHRY and CDR2 SYGVKD. Here the CDR3 reads CAISERTDHSPLHF. For the CDR3, the DNA is TGTGCCATCAGTGAGCGTACAGATCATTCACCCCTCCACTTT.

V is TRBV11-1 and J is TRBJ1-1; 8 nucleotides align to TRBD1. The V gene end was trimmed by 6 bases and the J gene end by 4 bases; junction bases not matched to a gene: 7. This CDR3 comprises 14 residues. CDR1 is SGHAT and CDR2 is FQDESV in the germline V gene (reference sequence). CDR3 region: CASRTDRGSTEAFF. As DNA, the CDR3 is TGTGCCAGCAGAACTGACAGGGGAAGCACTGAAGCTTTCTTT.

The chain combines TRBV3-1 (or the pseudogene TRBV3-2) with TRBJ2-2, with D perhaps TRBD2 (6 bases). Trimming left V 1 base short and J 0 bases short, with 9 bases between. The length of the CDR3 is 16 residues. From germline, CDR1 is LGHDT and CDR2 YNNKEL (reference sequence). CDR3 sequence reads: CASSQVLAPNTGELFF. Here the CDR3 DNA reads TGTGCCAGCAGCCAAGTTCTAGCGCCGAACACCGGGGAGCTGTTTTTT.

J is TRBJ1-4 and V is TRBV19; no clear D. Germline values: CDR1 LNHDA, CDR2 SQIVND (reference sequence). The CDR3 extends over 15 amino acids. Trimming took off 1 base at V and 8 bases at J, with 14 bases between the two ends. The DNA of the CDR3 is TGTGCCAGTAGTATAGGTCGAAAAGCCGGGGAAAAACTGTTTTTT. It yields the protein CASSIGRKAGEKLFF. The whole variable domain, remainder taken from reference TRBV19 and TRBJ1-4, is DGGITQSPKYLFRKEGQNVTLSCEQNLNHDAMYWYRQDPGQGLRLIYYSQIVNDFQKGDIAEGYSVSREKKESFPLTVTSAQKNPTAFYLCASSIGRKAGEKLFFGSGTQLSVL.

The chain links TRBV3-1 (or the pseudogene TRBV3-2) to TRBJ1-3; D gene ambiguous. Germline CDR1 LGHDT, CDR2 YNNKEL (reference sequence). The length of the CDR3 is 14 residues. The V gene lost 4 bases and the J gene lost 0 bases, with 7 bases spanning the gap. The CDR3 loop reads CASSPGSSGNTIYF. DNA of the CDR3: TGTGCCAGCAGCCCGGGTAGCTCTGGAAACACCATATATTTT.

This rearrangement joins TRBV5-4 to TRBJ1-1; no clear D. V gave up 1 base and J gave up 1 base, with 8 bases separating them. This CDR3 has 14 residues. Germline assignment: CDR1 SGHNT and CDR2 YYREEE (reference sequence). The CDR3 loop reads CASSLPQANTEAFF. CDR3 DNA sequence: TGTGCCAGCAGCTTGCCTCAGGCGAACACTGAAGCTTTCTTT.

The table lists this clone with a few counts. The genes are TRBV2 and TRBJ1-5; D is possibly TRBD1 (5 bases). Per germline, CDR1 SNHLY and CDR2 FYNNEI. The CDR3 is made up of 13 amino acids. V lost 7 bases to trimming and J lost 6 bases, with 13 bases between them. The CDR3 loop reads CASTSRAGQPQHF. The CDR3 DNA follows: TGTGCCAGCACTTCCAGGGCAGGTCAGCCCCAGCATTTT.

The V and J genes are TRBV28 and TRBJ2-5; 7 bases line up with TRBD2. CDR3 length equals 14 residues. The germline V gene encodes CDR1 MDHEN and CDR2 SYDVKM. V dropped 2 bases and J dropped 1; count of bases not matched to a gene: 1. The CDR3 spells CASSLSGVQETQYF. The CDR3 DNA reads TGTGCCAGCAGTTTAAGCGGGGTCCAAGAGACCCAGTACTTC. The full variable domain, completed using reference TRBV28 and TRBJ2-5, is DVKVTQSSRYLVKRTGEKVFLECVQDMDHENMFWYRQDPGLGLRLIYFSYDVKMKEKGDIPEGYSVSREKKERFSLILESASTNQTSMYLCASSLSGVQETQYFGPGTRLLVL.

There are a few counts of this clone. The CDR3 nucleotides read TGTGCCAGCAGTTTATCCGACTATGGCTACACCTTC. Protein sequence: CASSLSDYGYTF. The genes are TRBV28 and TRBJ1-2, with no clear D. This CDR3 has 12 residues. Germline CDR1 reads MDHEN; CDR2 reads SYDVKM. The ends were cut back, 1 base at V and 3 bases at J, with 3 bases in the middle.

The chain is built from TRBV9 and TRBJ1-1; no firm D call. The CDR3 totals 14 residues. Germline V gene lookup returns CDR1 SGDLS and CDR2 YYNGEE. V dropped 0 bases and J dropped 2 bases, with 8 bases sitting between them. The CDR3 region has the DNA TGTGCCAGCAGCGTAGGGCAGATAAACACTGAAGCTTTCTTT. This codes for CASSVGQINTEAFF.

The rearrangement links TRBV30 to TRBJ2-2, with D possibly matching TRBD1 (5 bases). The CDR3 contains 15 residues. V lost 0 bases to trimming and J lost 0 bases, with 8 bases between them. CDR1 is GTSNPN and CDR2 is SVGIG in the germline V gene (reference sequence). In DNA, the CDR3 is TGTGCCTGGAGTGTAACCAGGGCGAACACCGGGGAGCTGTTTTTT. This sequence encodes CAWSVTRANTGELFF.

The V call is TRBV6-6, the J call TRBJ1-1, with D possibly TRBD1 on 6 matching bases. Trimming left V 5 bases short and J 4 bases short, with 11 bases between. The V gene's germline CDR1 is MNHNY and CDR2 SVGAGI (reference sequence). CDR3 length: 13 residues. In DNA, the CDR3 is TGTGCCAGCAGTACACAGGGAATCACTGAAGCTTTCTTT. Protein product: CASSTQGITEAFF.

The rearrangement uses TRBV19 and TRBJ1-2; perhaps TRBD1 as D (5 bases). Germline V gene data show CDR1 as LNHDA and CDR2 as SQIVND (reference sequence). Trimming took off 8 bases at V and 2 bases at J, with 12 bases between the two ends. This CDR3 spans 13 amino acids. The CDR3 sequence is CASERQTNYGYTF. As DNA, the CDR3 is TGTGCCAGTGAACGACAGACCAACTATGGCTACACCTTC.

The V call is TRBV19, the J call TRBJ2-3, with a tentative D call TRBD1 (6 bases). V lost 5 bases and J 3 bases, leaving 15 bases between the germline ends. The germline gives CDR1 LNHDA, CDR2 SQIVND (reference sequence). CDR3 length: 15 amino acids. Written as DNA, the CDR3 is TGTGCCAGTAGTGGGGCAGGGGTGGGAACAGATACGCAGTATTTT. Translation gives CASSGAGVGTDTQYF.

The chain has TRBV6-5 and TRBJ2-1; no clear D gene. The CDR3 has 12 residues. Germline V gene lookup returns CDR1 MNHEY and CDR2 SVGAGI. Trimming pared 3 bases from V and 5 bases from J, leaving 5 bases between. CDR3 in amino acids: CASSYSDNEQFF. Here the CDR3 DNA reads TGTGCCAGCAGTTATTCTGACAATGAGCAGTTCTTC.

For this clone: Other DNA sequences within the sample encode an identical CDR3. The CDR3: CASSLPGRETQYF. In DNA form, the CDR3 reads TGTGCCAGCAGTTTACCCGGGAGGGAGACCCAGTACTTC. The V and J genes are TRBV28 and TRBJ2-5, with TRBD2 identical over 7 bases. Germline V gives CDR1 MDHEN, CDR2 SYDVKM. The CDR3 contains 13 residues. J gave up 5 bases and V 2 bases, and 2 bases lay outside the gene matches.

This clone has only one observation. The V call is TRBV6-2 or TRBV6-3, the J call TRBJ1-6; 8 nucleotides agree with TRBD1. Germline CDR1 is MNHEY and CDR2 is SVGEGT. After removal of 0 bases from V and 9 bases from J, the junction contained 4 bases not matched to a gene. The CDR3 is 15 amino acids. The CDR3 coding sequence is TGTGCCAGCAGTTACTCGAGGGGGACAGGTTCACCCCTCCACTTT. It is translated as CASSYSRGTGSPLHF.

J is TRBJ2-3 and V is TRBV27; TRBD1 agrees at 7 bases. With 8 bases clipped from V and 0 bases from J, the junction kept 8 bases outside the gene matches. Germline CDR1 MNHEY, CDR2 SMNVEV (reference sequence). The CDR3 sequence is 15 residues long. CDR3 in DNA: TGTGCCAGCGGCAACAGGGGTACGAGCACAGATACGCAGTATTTT. Amino acids: CASGNRGTSTDTQYF.

The gene calls are TRBV9 and TRBJ2-2; 13 bases map to TRBD2. The CDR3 is 15 amino acids. The trim removed 4 bases at V and 6 bases at J, leaving 3 bases unmatched. CDR1 is SGDLS, CDR2 YYNGEE, per germline. Here the CDR3 DNA reads TGTGCCAGCAGCCCGACTAGCGGGAGGCCCGGGGAGCTGTTTTTT. Amino acid sequence: CASSPTSGRPGELFF.